The 29 T cell receptor beta chains below come from one sample, sequenced in a study of T cell responses to AZD1222 COVID-19 vaccine. Libraries were prepared by immunoSEQ multiplex PCR; TCRdb keeps only in-frame clonotypes and omits some of them. The repertoire includes about 180,000 clones, approximately 86% of them detected once, and around 0.5% sits in the top ten. The sample consisted of peripheral blood, taken on day 0 of AZD1222 vaccination. These receptors originate from an adult in good health.

This rearrangement joins TRBV5-6 to TRBJ1-2; D gene unclear. CDR3 length equals 13 residues. V was shortened by 4 bases and J by 4 bases, with 11 bases between the two germline ends. Germline CDR1 SGHDT, CDR2 YYEEEE. The CDR3 bases are TGTGCCAGCAGCGGTGGCCGGGTCTATGGCTACACCTTC. Amino acids: CASSGGRVYGYTF.

This rearrangement joins TRBV19 to TRBJ1-2, with D maybe TRBD1 (6 bases). Germline lookup yields CDR1 LNHDA and CDR2 SQIVND (reference sequence). The germline V and J ends were trimmed by 5 bases and 5 bases, with 15 bases remaining between them. The CDR3 covers 14 residues. The CDR3 DNA reads TGTGCCAGTAGTCCCCGGACAGAACTATATGGCTACACCTTC. Its translation: CASSPRTELYGYTF.

V is TRBV9 and J is TRBJ2-1; either TRBD1 or TRBD2 may supply D (5 bases each). CDR1 and CDR2 from the germline V gene are SGDLS and YYNGEE. This CDR3 comprises 15 residues. Trimming removed 4 bases at V and 13 bases at J, with 24 bases between. This chain's CDR3 is CASSPSGLGGMGQFF. In nucleotides, the CDR3 is TGTGCCAGCAGCCCGTCGGGGCTGGGTGGGATGGGTCAGTTCTTC.

The chain combines TRBV7-6 with TRBJ2-5; 11 nucleotides agree with TRBD2. CDR1 is SGHVS, CDR2 FNYEAQ, per germline. J lost 6 bases, V lost 1 base, and 4 bases had no gene match. CDR3 size: 15 residues. CDR3 bases: TGTGCCAGCAGCTTAGGTAGCGGGGGGGCAAAGACCCAGTACTTC. The encoded protein is CASSLGSGGAKTQYF.

The V gene is TRBV7-2, the J gene TRBJ2-5; 14 nucleotides agree with TRBD2. Germline V lookup: CDR1 SGHTA, CDR2 FQGNSA. V lost 5 bases to trimming and J lost 5 bases; unmatched junction nucleotides: 7. The CDR3 consists of 16 residues. The chain's CDR3 is CASSVTSGGAGETQYF. The CDR3 DNA follows: TGTGCCAGCAGCGTGACTAGCGGGGGGGCCGGTGAGACCCAGTACTTC. Complete variable domain (other parts from reference TRBV7-2 and TRBJ2-5): GAGVSQSPSNKVTEKGKDVELRCDPISGHTALYWYRQSLGQGLEFLIYFQGNSAPDKSGLPSDRFSAERTGGSVSTLTIQRTQQEDSAVYLCASSVTSGGAGETQYFGPGTRLLVL.

The rearrangement links TRBV6-5 to TRBJ1-6, with D unclear. Germline V CDR1 and CDR2: MNHEY, SVGAGI. The CDR3 has 13 residues. V dropped 8 bases and J dropped 7 bases, with 12 bases sitting between them. The DNA for the CDR3 is TGTGCCAGCTACCCCGGGTGGAATTCACCCCTCCACTTT. This sequence encodes CASYPGWNSPLHF.

The chain carries TRBV5-1 and TRBJ2-1; D is possibly TRBD2 (5 bases). Germline V gives CDR1 SGHRS, CDR2 YFSETQ. The CDR3 consists of 15 residues. Trimming took off 0 bases at V and 5 bases at J, with 12 bases between the two ends. CDR3 nucleotide sequence: TGCGCCAGCAGCTTGGATATGCCAGCGGACAATGAGCAGTTCTTC. Residues: CASSLDMPADNEQFF. Based on the CDR3 plus reference TRBV5-1 and TRBJ2-1, the full variable domain is KAGVTQTPRYLIKTRGQQVTLSCSPISGHRSVSWYQQTPGQGLQFLFEYFSETQRNKGNFPGRFSGRQFSNSRSEMNVSTLELGDSALYLCASSLDMPADNEQFFGPGTRLTVL.

This clone was detected a few times. The chain links TRBV6-5 to TRBJ2-5; TRBD2 is a possible D gene (6 bases). With 4 bases removed from V and 6 bases from J, the gap between germline ends came to 12 bases. The CDR3 is made up of 13 amino acids. Germline V lookup: CDR1 MNHEY, CDR2 SVGAGI. This chain's CDR3 is CASSSSGVKTQYF. CDR3 bases: TGTGCCAGCAGTTCGTCGGGGGTAAAGACCCAGTACTTC.

This clone turned up a few times. The V and J genes are TRBV5-5 and TRBJ1-2; D remains ambiguous. Germline CDR1 and CDR2: SGHKS and YYEKEE (reference sequence). The CDR3 consists of 17 residues. Trimming pared 4 bases from V and 2 bases from J, leaving 21 bases between. CDR3 region: CASSARTGIGGNYGYTF. CDR3 nucleotide sequence: TGTGCCAGCAGCGCGCGAACCGGGATCGGAGGGAACTATGGCTACACCTTC.

The rearrangement uses TRBV14 and TRBJ1-2; 8 nucleotides match TRBD1. The V gene's germline CDR1 is SGHDN and CDR2 FVKESK. Unmatched junction bases numbered 4, after V lost 2 bases and J lost 8 bases. The CDR3 extends over 13 amino acids. CDR3 loop: CASSQYRGSGYTF. CDR3 coding DNA: TGTGCCAGCAGCCAATACAGGGGGAGCGGCTACACCTTC. The variable domain in full, with the rest retrieved from reference TRBV14 and TRBJ1-2, is EAGVTQFPSHSVIEKGQTVTLRCDPISGHDNLYWYRRVMGKEIKFLLHFVKESKQDESGMPNNRFLAERTGGTYSTLKVQPAELEDSGVYFCASSQYRGSGYTFGSGTRLTVV.

This clone is a singleton in its sample. V usage is TRBV19 and J usage is TRBJ1-6, with TRBD1 matching 12 bases. Looked up from germline, CDR1 is LNHDA and CDR2 is SQIVND (reference sequence). J was trimmed by 6 bases and V by 4 bases; bases with no gene match: 7. The CDR3 covers 17 residues. DNA of the CDR3: TGTGCCAGTAGTAGGGGACAGGGGGCGCTTGGTAATTCACCCCTCCACTTT. Translation: CASSRGQGALGNSPLHF. The full variable domain, in which reference TRBV19 and TRBJ1-6 provide the parts outside the CDR3, is DGGITQSPKYLFRKEGQNVTLSCEQNLNHDAMYWYRQDPGQGLRLIYYSQIVNDFQKGDIAEGYSVSREKKESFPLTVTSAQKNPTAFYLCASSRGQGALGNSPLHFGNGTRLTVT.

This clone was observed once. The chain carries TRBV12-3 or TRBV12-4 and TRBJ2-5; D uncertain. CDR3 length equals 12 residues. The ends were cut back, 10 bases at V and 1 base at J, with 10 bases in the middle. CDR3 sequence (DNA): TGTGCCACAAGAGGTCCCCAAGAGACCCAGTACTTC. This sequence encodes CATRGPQETQYF.

This chain links TRBV28 with TRBJ2-4; no firm D call. Germline V gives CDR1 MDHEN, CDR2 SYDVKM. Trimming pared 5 bases from V and 0 bases from J, leaving 8 bases between. This CDR3 has 14 amino acids. This CDR3 is CASSLPPAKNIQYF. The CDR3 DNA follows: TGTGCCAGCAGTCTGCCTCCAGCCAAAAACATTCAGTACTTC.

This chain joins TRBV5-1 and TRBJ1-6, with a tentative D call TRBD1 (5 bases). Germline CDR1 is SGHRS and CDR2 is YFSETQ. Trimming removed 4 bases from V and 14 bases from J, with 22 bases in between. The CDR3 runs to 15 residues. Written as DNA, the CDR3 is TGCGCCAGCAGCCGAACGACGGGCATCTTAGGGGCCCTCCACTTT. It encodes CASSRTTGILGALHF.

The chain couples TRBV3-1 (or the pseudogene TRBV3-2) to TRBJ1-4, with D hard to call. Germline loops: CDR1 LGHDT, CDR2 YNNKEL (reference sequence). This CDR3 is 14 amino acids long. The germline V and J ends were trimmed by 4 bases and 3 bases, with 9 bases remaining between them. CDR3 sequence: CASSPELSNEKLFF. The CDR3 coding sequence is TGTGCCAGCAGCCCCGAGTTGTCTAATGAAAAACTGTTTTTT.

This clone was observed a single time. The V call is TRBV18, the J call TRBJ1-1; TRBD1 agrees at 7 bases. The CDR3 extends over 13 amino acids. Germline CDR1 reads KGHSH; CDR2 reads LQKENI. The ends lost 5 bases at V and 3 bases at J; junction bases unmatched: 3. Here the CDR3 reads CASSTGQDTEAFF. The CDR3 bases are TGTGCCAGCTCAACCGGACAGGACACTGAAGCTTTCTTT.

CDR3 region: CASSASGQPWLGNQPQHF. The DNA for the CDR3 is TGTGCCAGTAGTGCCTCGGGACAGCCGTGGTTGGGCAATCAGCCCCAGCATTTT. The V call is TRBV19, the J call TRBJ1-5; 7 bases fit TRBD1. Trimming at V came to 5 bases and at J to 2 bases, leaving 15 bases not matched to a gene. The CDR3 consists of 18 residues. Germline lookup yields CDR1 LNHDA and CDR2 SQIVND (reference sequence).

This clone has just one count. V usage is TRBV6-5 and J usage is TRBJ1-2; 8 nucleotides align to TRBD1. After removal of 6 bases from V and 4 bases from J, the junction contained 10 bases not matched to a gene. From germline, CDR1 is MNHEY and CDR2 SVGAGI. This CDR3 region has 15 residues. The CDR3 coding sequence is TGTGCCAGCAGCTTCCAGGGGGCAGGAGGCTATGGCTACACCTTC. This translates into CASSFQGAGGYGYTF.

This sequence joins TRBV7-2 and TRBJ2-1; TRBD1 agrees at 9 bases. With 1 base clipped from V and 0 bases from J, the junction kept 10 bases outside the gene matches. The germline V gene encodes CDR1 SGHTA and CDR2 FQGNSA. The CDR3 consists of 19 residues. This CDR3 is CASSLVGTGQGSSYNEQFF. In nucleotides, the CDR3 is TGTGCCAGCAGCTTAGTTGGCACCGGACAGGGGAGCTCCTACAATGAGCAGTTCTTC.

V usage is TRBV6-6 and J usage is TRBJ2-7; D gene ambiguous. V was trimmed by 4 bases and J by 5 bases, leaving 15 bases between them. Per germline, CDR1 MNHNY and CDR2 SVGAGI (reference sequence). CDR3 length equals 14 residues. The CDR3 coding sequence is TGTGCCAGCAGTTCAATAGGTTATAGGGACGAGCAGTACTTC. It specifies CASSSIGYRDEQYF.

The chain joins TRBV21-1 to TRBJ2-7; the DNA was not compared with TRBD1, the D call given in the table. TRBV21-1 corresponds to a pseudogene. The CDR3 spans 17 residues. CDR3 DNA: TGTGCCAGCAGCCCCTTTACGAGCAACAGGGACCCCTACGAGCAGTACTTC. Residues: CASSPFTSNRDPYEQYF.

J is TRBJ1-2 and V is TRBV27, with D perhaps TRBD1 (5 bases). Germline CDR1 and CDR2: MNHEY and SMNVEV (reference sequence). The CDR3 length is 13 residues. Trimming removed 3 bases at V and 8 bases at J, with 13 bases between. The CDR3 protein is CASSFGRGGGYTF. CDR3 nucleotides: TGTGCCAGCAGTTTCGGGAGGGGAGGCGGCTACACCTTC.

The rearrangement joins TRBV12-3 or TRBV12-4 to TRBJ2-1; no clear D. This CDR3 has 13 residues. The V gene lost 3 bases and the J gene lost 8 bases, with 11 bases spanning the gap. Here the CDR3 DNA reads TGTGCCAGCAGTTTTTCCCCACCCCATGAGCAGTTCTTC. It codes for CASSFSPPHEQFF.

The chain combines TRBV21-1 with TRBJ1-1; no DNA check was done on the table's D call, TRBD1. TRBV21-1 is an annotated pseudogene. CDR3 size: 15 residues. The CDR3 DNA reads as TGTGCCAGCAGCAAAAACCGGGACATGAACACTGAAGCTTTCTTT. Protein: CASSKNRDMNTEAFF.

This clone was recorded only once. This chain links TRBV2 with TRBJ1-1; a possible D gene is TRBD1 (5 bases). This CDR3 contains 14 residues. Germline V CDR1 and CDR2: SNHLY, FYNNEI. Trimming removed 6 bases from V and 0 bases from J, with 11 bases in between. In nucleotides, the CDR3 is TGTGCCAGCAGGGCGGTAGGGGTGAACACTGAAGCTTTCTTT. This codes for CASRAVGVNTEAFF.

The chain is built from TRBV9 and TRBJ1-4, with D maybe TRBD1 (5 bases). The CDR3 runs 15 residues. Trimming cost V 3 bases and J 7 bases, with 16 bases left between them. Germline values: CDR1 SGDLS, CDR2 YYNGEE. The CDR3 loop reads CASSGPGLGSEKLFF. CDR3 coding DNA: TGTGCCAGCAGCGGGCCGGGACTCGGAAGTGAAAAACTGTTTTTT.

The V gene is TRBV4-1, the J gene TRBJ2-2, with TRBD2 identical over 10 bases. The ends lost 7 bases at V and 4 bases at J; junction bases unmatched: 9. CDR3 size: 16 residues. Per germline, CDR1 MGHRA and CDR2 YSYEKL. DNA of the CDR3: TGCGCCAGCAAACGAGCGGGAGGGCCGGGCACCGGGGAGCTGTTTTTT. Translated, it gives CASKRAGGPGTGELFF.

This rearrangement joins TRBV18 to TRBJ2-2; 7 nucleotides line up with TRBD1. The germline gives CDR1 KGHSH, CDR2 LQKENI. V shed 1 base and J 2 bases; nucleotides not matched to a gene: 4. The CDR3 length is 16 residues. CDR3 DNA: TGTGCCAGCTCACCACAACAGGGGCGAAACACCGGGGAGCTGTTTTTT. Translation: CASSPQQGRNTGELFF.

This clone appeared once. This chain connects TRBV5-5 to TRBJ2-1, with D perhaps TRBD1 (5 bases). Germline V lookup: CDR1 SGHKS, CDR2 YYEKEE (reference sequence). The germline V and J ends were trimmed by 4 bases and 13 bases, with 18 bases remaining between them. The CDR3 is 13 amino acids. CDR3 coding DNA: TGTGCCAGCAGCAATGGGGCGGAGAAACGACAGTTCTTC. This encodes CASSNGAEKRQFF.